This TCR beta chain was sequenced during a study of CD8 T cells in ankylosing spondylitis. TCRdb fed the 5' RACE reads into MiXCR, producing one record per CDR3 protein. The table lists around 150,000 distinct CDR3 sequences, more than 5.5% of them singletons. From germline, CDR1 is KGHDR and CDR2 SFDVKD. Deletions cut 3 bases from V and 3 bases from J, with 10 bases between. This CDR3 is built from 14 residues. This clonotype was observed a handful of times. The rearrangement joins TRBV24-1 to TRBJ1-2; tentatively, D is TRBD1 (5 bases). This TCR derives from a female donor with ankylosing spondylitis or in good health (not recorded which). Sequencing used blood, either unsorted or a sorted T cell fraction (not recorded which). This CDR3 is CATSDPGADYGYTF. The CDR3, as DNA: TGTGCCACCAGTGATCCCGGGGCAGACTATGGCTACACCTTC.